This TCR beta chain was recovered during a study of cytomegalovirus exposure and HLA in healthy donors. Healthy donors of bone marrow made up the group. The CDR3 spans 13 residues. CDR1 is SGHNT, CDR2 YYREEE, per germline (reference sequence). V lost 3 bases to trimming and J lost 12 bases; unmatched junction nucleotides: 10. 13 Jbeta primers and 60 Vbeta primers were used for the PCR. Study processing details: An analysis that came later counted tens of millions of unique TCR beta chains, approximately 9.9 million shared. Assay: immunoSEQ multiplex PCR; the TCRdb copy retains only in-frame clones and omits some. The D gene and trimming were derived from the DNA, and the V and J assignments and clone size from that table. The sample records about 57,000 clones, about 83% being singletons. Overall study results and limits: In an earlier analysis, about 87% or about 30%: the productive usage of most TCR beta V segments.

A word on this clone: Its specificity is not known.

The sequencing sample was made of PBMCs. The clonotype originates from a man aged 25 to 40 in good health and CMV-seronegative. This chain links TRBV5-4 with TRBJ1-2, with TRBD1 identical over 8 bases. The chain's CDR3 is CASSSQGAPGNTF. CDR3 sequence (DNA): TGTGCCAGCAGCTCCCAGGGGGCGCCGGGAAACACCTTC.